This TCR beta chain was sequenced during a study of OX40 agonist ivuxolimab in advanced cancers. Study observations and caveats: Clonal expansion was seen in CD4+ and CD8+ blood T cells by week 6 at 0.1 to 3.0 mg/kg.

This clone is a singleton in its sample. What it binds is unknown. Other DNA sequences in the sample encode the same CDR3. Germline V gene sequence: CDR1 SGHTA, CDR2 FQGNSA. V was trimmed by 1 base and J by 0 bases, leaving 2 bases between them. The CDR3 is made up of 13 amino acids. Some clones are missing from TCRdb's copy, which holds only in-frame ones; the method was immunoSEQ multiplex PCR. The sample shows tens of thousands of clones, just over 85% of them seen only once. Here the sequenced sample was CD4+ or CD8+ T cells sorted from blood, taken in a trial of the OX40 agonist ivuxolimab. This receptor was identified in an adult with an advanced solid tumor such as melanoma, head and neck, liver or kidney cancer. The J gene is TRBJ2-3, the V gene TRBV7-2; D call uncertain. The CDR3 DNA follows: TGTGCCAGCAGCTTAGGCAGCACAGATACGCAGTATTTT. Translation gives CASSLGSTDTQYF.